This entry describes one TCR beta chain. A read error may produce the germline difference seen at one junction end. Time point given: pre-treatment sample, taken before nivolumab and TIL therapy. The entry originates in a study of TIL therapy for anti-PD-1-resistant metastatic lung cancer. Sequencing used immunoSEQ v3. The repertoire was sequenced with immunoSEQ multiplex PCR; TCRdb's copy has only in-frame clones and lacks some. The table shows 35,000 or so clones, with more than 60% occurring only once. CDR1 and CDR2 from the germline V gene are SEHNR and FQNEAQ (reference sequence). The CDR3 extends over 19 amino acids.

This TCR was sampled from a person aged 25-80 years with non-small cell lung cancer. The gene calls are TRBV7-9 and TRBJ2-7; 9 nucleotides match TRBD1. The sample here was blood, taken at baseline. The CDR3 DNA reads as TGTGCCAGCAGCAACCGCACAGGGGGCGCTTTTTGGATCTCCCACGAGCAGTACTTC. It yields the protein CASSNRTGGAFWISHEQYF.